This T cell receptor (beta chain) was observed in a study of blood T cell repertoires in COVID-19. Germline V gives CDR1 SNHLY, CDR2 FYNNEI. The V segment lost 5 bases and the J segment 7 bases; nucleotides outside the gene matches: 10. This CDR3 contains 16 residues. Original processing methods: Using reference gene primer amplification, nucleated cell counts were estimated. Only in-frame clones appear in the TCRdb table, and some are missing; sequencing was by immunoSEQ multiplex PCR. The V and J calls and clone size were taken over from that table, and D and trimming were inferred from the DNA. The table shows a few hundred thousand clones, with 88% occurring only once.

The chain couples TRBV2 to TRBJ2-2, with 10 bases matching TRBD2. Sequenced input: peripheral blood. This clonotype was sampled from a woman under 40 with COVID-19, enrolled during active disease. CDR3 coding DNA: TGTGCCAGCAGTCTTCAAGCGGGAGGGGATGGCGGGGAGCTGTTTTTT. Translation: CASSLQAGGDGGELFF.